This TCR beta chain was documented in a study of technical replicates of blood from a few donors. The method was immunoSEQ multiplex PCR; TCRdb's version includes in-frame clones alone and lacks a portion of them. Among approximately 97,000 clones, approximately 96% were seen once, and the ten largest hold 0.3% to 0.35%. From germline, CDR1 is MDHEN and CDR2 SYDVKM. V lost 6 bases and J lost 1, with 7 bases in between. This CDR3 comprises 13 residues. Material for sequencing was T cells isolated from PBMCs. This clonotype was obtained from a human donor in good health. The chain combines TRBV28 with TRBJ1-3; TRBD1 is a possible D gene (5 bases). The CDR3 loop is CASSGGSGNTIYF. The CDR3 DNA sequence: TGTGCCAGCAGCGGGGGATCTGGAAACACCATATATTTT. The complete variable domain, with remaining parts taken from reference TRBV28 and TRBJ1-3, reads DVKVTQSSRYLVKRTGEKVFLECVQDMDHENMFWYRQDPGLGLRLIYFSYDVKMKEKGDIPEGYSVSREKKERFSLILESASTNQTSMYLCASSGGSGNTIYFGEGSWLTVV.